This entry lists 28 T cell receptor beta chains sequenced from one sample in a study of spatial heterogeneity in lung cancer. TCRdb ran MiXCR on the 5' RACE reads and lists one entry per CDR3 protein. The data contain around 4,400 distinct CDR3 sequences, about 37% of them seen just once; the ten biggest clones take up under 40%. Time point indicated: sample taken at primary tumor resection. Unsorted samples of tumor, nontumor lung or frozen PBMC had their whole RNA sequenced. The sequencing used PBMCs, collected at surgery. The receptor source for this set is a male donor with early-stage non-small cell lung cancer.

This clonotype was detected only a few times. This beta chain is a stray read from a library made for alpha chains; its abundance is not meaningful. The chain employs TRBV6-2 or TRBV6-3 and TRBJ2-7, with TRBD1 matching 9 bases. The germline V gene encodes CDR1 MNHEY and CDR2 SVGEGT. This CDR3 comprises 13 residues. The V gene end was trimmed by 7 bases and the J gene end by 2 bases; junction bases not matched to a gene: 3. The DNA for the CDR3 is TGTGCCAGCAAAGGGACAGGGACCTACGAGCAGTACTTC. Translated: CASKGTGTYEQYF.

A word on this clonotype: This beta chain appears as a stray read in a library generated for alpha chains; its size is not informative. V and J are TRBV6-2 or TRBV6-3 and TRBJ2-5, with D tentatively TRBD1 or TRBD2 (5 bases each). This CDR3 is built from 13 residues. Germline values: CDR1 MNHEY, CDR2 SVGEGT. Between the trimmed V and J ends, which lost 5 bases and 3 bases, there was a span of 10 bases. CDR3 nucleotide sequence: TGTGCCAGCAGTCAGGGACCAAAAGAGACCCAGTACTTC. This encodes CASSQGPKETQYF.

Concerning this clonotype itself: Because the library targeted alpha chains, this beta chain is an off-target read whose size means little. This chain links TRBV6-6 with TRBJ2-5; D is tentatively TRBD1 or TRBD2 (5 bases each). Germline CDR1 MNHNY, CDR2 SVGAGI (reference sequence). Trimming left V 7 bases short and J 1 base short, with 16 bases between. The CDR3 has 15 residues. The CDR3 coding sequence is TGTGCCAGCACCCAAACGAAGGGACGCCAAGAGACCCAGTACTTC. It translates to CASTQTKGRQETQYF.

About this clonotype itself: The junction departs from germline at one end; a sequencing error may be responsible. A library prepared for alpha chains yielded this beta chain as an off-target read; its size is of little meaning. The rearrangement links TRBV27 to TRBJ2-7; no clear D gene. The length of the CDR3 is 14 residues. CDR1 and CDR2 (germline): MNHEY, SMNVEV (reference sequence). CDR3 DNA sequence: TGTACCAGCAGTCCCCTTCGGCGGAATCTGGAGCAGTACTTC. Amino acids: CTSSPLRRNLEQYF.

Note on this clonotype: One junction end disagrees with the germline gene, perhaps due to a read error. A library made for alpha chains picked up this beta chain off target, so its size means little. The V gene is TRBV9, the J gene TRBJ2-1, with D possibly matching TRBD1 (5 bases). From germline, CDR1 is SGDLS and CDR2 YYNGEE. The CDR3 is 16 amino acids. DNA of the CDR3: TGTGCCAGCAGCGTAACGGACGCGGCATGGGGCAATGAGCAGTTTTTC. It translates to CASSVTDAAWGNEQFF. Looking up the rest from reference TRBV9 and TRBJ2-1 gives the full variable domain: DSGVTQTPKHLITATGQRVTLRCSPRSGDLSVYWYQQSLDQGLQFLIQYYNGEERAKGNILERFSAQQFPDLHSELNLSSLELGDSALYFCASSVTDAAWGNEQFFGPGTRLTVL.

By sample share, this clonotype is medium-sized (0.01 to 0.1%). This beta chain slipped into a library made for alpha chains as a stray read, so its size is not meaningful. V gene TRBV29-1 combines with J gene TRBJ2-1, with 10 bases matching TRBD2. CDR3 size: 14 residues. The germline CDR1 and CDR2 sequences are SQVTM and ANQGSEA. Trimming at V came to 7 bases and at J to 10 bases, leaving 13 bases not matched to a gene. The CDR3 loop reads CSANGLAAWGEQFF. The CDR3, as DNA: TGCAGCGCAAACGGACTAGCGGCGTGGGGGGAGCAGTTCTTC.

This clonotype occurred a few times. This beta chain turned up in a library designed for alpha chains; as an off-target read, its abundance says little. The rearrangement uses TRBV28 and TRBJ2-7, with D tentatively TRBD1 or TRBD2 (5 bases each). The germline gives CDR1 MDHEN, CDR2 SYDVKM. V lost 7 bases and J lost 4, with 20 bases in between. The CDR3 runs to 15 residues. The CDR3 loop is CASNQPGQGAYEQYF. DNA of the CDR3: TGTGCCAGCAATCAACCCGGGCAGGGAGCGTACGAGCAGTACTTC.

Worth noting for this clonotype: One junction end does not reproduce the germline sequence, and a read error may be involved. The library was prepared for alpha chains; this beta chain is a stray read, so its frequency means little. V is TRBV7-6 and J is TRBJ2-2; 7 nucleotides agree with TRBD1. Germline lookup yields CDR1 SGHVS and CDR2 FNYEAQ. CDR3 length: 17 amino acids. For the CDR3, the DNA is TGTGCCAGCAGCTTAGCGCGAGACAGGGTTAACATCGGGGAGCTGTTTTTT. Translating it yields CASSLARDRVNIGELFF.

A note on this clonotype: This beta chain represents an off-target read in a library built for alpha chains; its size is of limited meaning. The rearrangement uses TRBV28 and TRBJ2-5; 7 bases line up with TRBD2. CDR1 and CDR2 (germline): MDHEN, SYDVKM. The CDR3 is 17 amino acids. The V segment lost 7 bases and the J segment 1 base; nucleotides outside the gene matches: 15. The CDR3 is CASTYLRLALTQETQYF. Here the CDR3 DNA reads TGTGCCAGCACCTACCTTAGACTAGCACTTACCCAAGAGACCCAGTACTTC.

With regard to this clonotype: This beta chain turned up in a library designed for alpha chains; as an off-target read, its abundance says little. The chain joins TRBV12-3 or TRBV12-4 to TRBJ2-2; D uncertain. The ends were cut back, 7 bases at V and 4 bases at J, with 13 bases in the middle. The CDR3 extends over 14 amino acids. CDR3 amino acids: CASTPVGVTGELFF. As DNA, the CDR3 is TGTGCCAGCACCCCTGTTGGGGTCACCGGGGAGCTGTTTTTT.

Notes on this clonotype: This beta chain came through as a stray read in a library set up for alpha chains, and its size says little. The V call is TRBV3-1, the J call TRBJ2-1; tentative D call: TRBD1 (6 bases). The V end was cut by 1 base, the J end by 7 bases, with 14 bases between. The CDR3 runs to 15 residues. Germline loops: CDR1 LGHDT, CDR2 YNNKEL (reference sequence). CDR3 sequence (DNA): TGTGCCAGCAGCCAAGGGACAGTGGGAAAAAATGAGCAGTTCTTC. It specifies CASSQGTVGKNEQFF.

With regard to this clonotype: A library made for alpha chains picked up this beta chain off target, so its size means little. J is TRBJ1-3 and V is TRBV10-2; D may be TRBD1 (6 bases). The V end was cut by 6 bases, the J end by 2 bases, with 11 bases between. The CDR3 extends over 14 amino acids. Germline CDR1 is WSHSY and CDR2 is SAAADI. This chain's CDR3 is CASRQGAAGNTIYF. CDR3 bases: TGCGCCAGCAGACAGGGAGCGGCTGGAAACACCATATATTTT.

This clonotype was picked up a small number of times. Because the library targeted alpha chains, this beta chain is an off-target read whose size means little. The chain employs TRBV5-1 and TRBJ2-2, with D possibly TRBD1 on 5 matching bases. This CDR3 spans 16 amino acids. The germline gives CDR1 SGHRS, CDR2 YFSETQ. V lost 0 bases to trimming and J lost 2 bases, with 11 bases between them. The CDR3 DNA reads TGCGCCAGCAGCTTGGCCGGGCAGGGAAACACCGGGGAGCTGTTTTTT. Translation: CASSLAGQGNTGELFF.

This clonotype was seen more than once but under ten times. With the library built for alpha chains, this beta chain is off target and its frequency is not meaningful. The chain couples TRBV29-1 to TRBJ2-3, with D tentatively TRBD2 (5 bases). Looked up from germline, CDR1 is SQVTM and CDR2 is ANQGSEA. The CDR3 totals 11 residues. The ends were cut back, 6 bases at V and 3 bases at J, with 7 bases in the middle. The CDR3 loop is CSVRETDTQYF. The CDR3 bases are TGCAGCGTAAGGGAGACAGATACGCAGTATTTT.

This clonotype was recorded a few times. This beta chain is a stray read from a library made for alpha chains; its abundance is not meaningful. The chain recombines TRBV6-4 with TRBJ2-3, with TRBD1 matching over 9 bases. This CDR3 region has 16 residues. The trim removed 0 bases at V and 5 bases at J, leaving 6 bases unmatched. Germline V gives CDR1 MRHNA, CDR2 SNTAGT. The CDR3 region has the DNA TGTGCCAGCAGTGACTCTACAGGGGGCGGCGGAGATACGCAGTATTTT. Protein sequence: CASSDSTGGGGDTQYF.

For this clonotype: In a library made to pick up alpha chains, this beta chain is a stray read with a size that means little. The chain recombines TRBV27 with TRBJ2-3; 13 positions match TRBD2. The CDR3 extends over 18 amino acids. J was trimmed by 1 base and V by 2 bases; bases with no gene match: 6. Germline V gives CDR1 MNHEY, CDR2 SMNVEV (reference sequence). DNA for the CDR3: TGTGCCAGCAGTTTAGGGGGACTAGCGGGACTCCGCACAGATACGCAGTATTTT. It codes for CASSLGGLAGLRTDTQYF.

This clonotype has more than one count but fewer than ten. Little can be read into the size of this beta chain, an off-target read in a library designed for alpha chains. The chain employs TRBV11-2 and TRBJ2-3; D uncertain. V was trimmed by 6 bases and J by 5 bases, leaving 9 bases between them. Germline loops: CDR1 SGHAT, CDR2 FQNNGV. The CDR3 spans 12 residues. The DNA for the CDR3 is TGTGCCAGCAGTCGGTTTGAAGATACGCAGTATTTT. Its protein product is CASSRFEDTQYF.

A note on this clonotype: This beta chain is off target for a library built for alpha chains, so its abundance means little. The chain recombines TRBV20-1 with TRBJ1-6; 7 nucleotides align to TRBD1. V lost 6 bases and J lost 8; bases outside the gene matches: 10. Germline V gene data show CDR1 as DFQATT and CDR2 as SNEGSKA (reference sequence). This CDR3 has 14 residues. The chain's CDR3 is CSAYQQGTHSPLHF. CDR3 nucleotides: TGCAGTGCCTACCAACAGGGGACGCATTCACCCCTCCACTTT.

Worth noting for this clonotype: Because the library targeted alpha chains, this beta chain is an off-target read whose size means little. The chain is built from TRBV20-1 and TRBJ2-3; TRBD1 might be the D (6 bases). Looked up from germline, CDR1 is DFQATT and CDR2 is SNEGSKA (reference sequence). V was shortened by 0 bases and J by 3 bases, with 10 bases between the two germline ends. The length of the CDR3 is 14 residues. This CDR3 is CSARDGTLTDTQYF. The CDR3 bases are TGCAGTGCTAGAGACGGGACATTGACAGATACGCAGTATTTT.

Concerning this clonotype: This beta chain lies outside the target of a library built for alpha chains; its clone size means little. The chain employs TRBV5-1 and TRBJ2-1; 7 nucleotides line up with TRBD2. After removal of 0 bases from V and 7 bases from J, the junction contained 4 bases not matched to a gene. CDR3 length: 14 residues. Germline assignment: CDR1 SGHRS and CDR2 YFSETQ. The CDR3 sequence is CASSLAASGNEQFF. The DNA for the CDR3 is TGCGCCAGCAGCTTGGCCGCTAGCGGTAATGAGCAGTTCTTC.

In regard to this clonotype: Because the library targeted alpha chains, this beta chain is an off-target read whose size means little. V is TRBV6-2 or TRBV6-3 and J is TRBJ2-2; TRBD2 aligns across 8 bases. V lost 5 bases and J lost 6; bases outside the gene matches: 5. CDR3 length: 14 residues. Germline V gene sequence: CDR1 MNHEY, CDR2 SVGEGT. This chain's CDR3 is CASSNGGVAGELFF. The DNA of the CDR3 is TGTGCCAGCAGTAACGGGGGGGTCGCCGGGGAGCTGTTTTTT.

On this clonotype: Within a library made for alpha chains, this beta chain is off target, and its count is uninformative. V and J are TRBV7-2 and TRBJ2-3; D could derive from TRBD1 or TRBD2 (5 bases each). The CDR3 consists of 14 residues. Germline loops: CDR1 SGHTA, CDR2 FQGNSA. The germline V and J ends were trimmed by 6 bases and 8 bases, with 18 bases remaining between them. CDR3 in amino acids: CASSAREGQGTQYF. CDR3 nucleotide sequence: TGTGCCAGCAGTGCTAGAGAGGGTCAGGGTACGCAGTATTTT.

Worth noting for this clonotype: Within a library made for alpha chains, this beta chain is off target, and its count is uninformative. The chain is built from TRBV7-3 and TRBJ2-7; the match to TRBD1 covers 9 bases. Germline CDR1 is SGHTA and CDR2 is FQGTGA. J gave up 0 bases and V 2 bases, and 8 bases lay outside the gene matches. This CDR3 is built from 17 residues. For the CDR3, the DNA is TGTGCCAGCAGCTTATATGTCGGGACAGGGTCCTCCTACGAGCAGTACTTC. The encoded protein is CASSLYVGTGSSYEQYF.

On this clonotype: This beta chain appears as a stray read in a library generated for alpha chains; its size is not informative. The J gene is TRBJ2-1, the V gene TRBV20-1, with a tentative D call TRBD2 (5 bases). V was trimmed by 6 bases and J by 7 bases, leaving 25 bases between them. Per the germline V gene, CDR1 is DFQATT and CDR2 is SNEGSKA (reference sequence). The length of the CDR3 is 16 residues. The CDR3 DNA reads TGCAGTGCGCCCCCTAGCTACGGTGCGAGTGGGAATGAGCAGTTCTTC. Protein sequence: CSAPPSYGASGNEQFF.

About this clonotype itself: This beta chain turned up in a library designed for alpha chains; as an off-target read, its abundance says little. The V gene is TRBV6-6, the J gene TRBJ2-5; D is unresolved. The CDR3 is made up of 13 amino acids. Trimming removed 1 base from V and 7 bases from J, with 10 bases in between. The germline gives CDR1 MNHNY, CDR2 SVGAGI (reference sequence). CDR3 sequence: CASSYWALATQYF. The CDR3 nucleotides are TGTGCCAGCAGTTACTGGGCCCTTGCGACCCAGTACTTC.

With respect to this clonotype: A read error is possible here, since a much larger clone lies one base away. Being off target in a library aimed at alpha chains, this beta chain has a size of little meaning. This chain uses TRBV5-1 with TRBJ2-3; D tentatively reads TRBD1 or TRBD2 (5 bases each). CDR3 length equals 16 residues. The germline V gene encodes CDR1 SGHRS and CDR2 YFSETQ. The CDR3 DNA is TGCACCAGCAGCTTCCTATTGAGGGGCAACACAGATACGCAGTATTTT. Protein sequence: CTSSFLLRGNTDTQYF.

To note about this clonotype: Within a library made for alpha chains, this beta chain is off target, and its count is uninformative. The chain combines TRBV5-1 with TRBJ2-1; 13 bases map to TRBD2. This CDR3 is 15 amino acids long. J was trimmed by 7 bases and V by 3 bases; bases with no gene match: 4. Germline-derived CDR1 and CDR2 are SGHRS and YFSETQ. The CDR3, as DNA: TGCGCCAGCAGCTCCGGACTAGCGGGAGTAAATGAGCAGTTCTTC. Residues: CASSSGLAGVNEQFF. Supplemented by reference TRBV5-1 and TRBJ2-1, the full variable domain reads KAGVTQTPRYLIKTRGQQVTLSCSPISGHRSVSWYQQTPGQGLQFLFEYFSETQRNKGNFPGRFSGRQFSNSRSEMNVSTLELGDSALYLCASSSGLAGVNEQFFGPGTRLTVL.

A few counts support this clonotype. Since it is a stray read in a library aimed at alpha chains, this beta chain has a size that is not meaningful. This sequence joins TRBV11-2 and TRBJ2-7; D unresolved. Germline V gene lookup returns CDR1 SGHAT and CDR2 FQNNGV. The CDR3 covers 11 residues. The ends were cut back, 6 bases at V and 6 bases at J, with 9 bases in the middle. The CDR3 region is CASSMLSEQYF. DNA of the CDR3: TGTGCCAGCAGTATGCTTTCCGAGCAGTACTTC.